The rows below give T cell receptor beta chains drawn from one sample of a study of spatial heterogeneity in lung cancer. Via MiXCR, TCRdb re-called the 5' RACE reads, giving one row per CDR3 protein. The repertoire has 20,000 to 25,000 distinct CDR3 sequences, 4.6% of them found once; the top ten carry 6.5% to 9%. The starting material was PBMCs, obtained at surgery. The receptors derive from a male donor with early-stage non-small cell lung cancer. Each CDR3 is given with its conserved first and last residue. A D gene is named only where the DNA matches it firmly. Clone size appears in some rows only: once, few, many, or a class for an expanded clone.

V gene: TRBV5-6
CDR3 length: 15
clone size: -
D gene: -
J gene: TRBJ1-2
CDR3 protein: CASSLGWDPSAGYTF
CDR3 DNA: TGTGCCAGCAGCTTGGGCTGGGACCCGAGCGCCGGCTACACCTTC

V gene: TRBV7-9
CDR3 length: 15
clone size: many
D gene: TRBD1
J gene: TRBJ1-4
CDR3 protein: CASSLPGQGNEKLFF
CDR3 DNA: TGTGCCAGCAGCTTACCGGGACAGGGGAATGAAAAACTGTTTTTT

V gene: TRBV5-1
CDR3 length: 13
clone size: -
D gene: -
J gene: TRBJ1-3
CDR3 protein: CASTQTPGNTIYF
CDR3 DNA: TGCGCCAGCACCCAAACACCAGGAAACACCATATATTTT

V gene: TRBV25-1
CDR3 length: 17
clone size: many
D gene: TRBD2
J gene: TRBJ2-7
CDR3 protein: CASSEWGGGQGSYEQYF
CDR3 DNA: TGTGCCAGCAGTGAATGGGGGGGAGGCCAGGGTTCCTACGAGCAGTACTTC

V gene: TRBV7-9
CDR3 length: 14
clone size: many
D gene: -
J gene: TRBJ1-2
CDR3 protein: CASSSEAPNYGYTF
CDR3 DNA: TGTGCCAGCAGCTCGGAGGCACCGAACTATGGCTACACCTTC

V gene: TRBV9
CDR3 length: 14
clone size: many
D gene: -
J gene: TRBJ1-1
CDR3 protein: CASSVGGANTEAFF
CDR3 DNA: TGTGCCAGCAGCGTAGGAGGGGCGAACACTGAAGCTTTCTTT

V gene: TRBV2
CDR3 length: 13
clone size: medium-sized
D gene: -
J gene: TRBJ2-5
CDR3 protein: CASSLTRRETQYF
CDR3 DNA: TGTGCCAGCAGTCTCACACGGAGAGAGACCCAGTACTTC

V gene: TRBV20-1
CDR3 length: 16
clone size: many
D gene: TRBD2
J gene: TRBJ2-3
CDR3 protein: CSASLWLAGEVDTQYF
CDR3 DNA: TGCAGTGCTAGCCTCTGGCTAGCGGGAGAAGTGGATACGCAGTATTTT

V gene: TRBV29-1
CDR3 length: 15
clone size: -
D gene: -
J gene: TRBJ1-6
CDR3 protein: CSAGTSSLGNSPLHF
CDR3 DNA: TGCAGCGCCGGGACGTCCTCTTTGGGTAATTCACCCCTCCACTTT

V gene: TRBV7-2
CDR3 length: 16
clone size: many
D gene: -
J gene: TRBJ2-1
CDR3 protein: CASSLAGPVSYNEQFF
CDR3 DNA: TGTGCCAGCAGCTTAGCTGGACCTGTATCCTACAATGAGCAGTTCTTC

V gene: TRBV7-8
CDR3 length: 15
clone size: -
D gene: TRBD2
J gene: TRBJ2-1
CDR3 protein: CASSSLAGGPNEQFF
CDR3 DNA: TGTGCCAGCAGCTCCCTAGCGGGAGGTCCCAATGAGCAGTTCTTC

V gene: TRBV7-2
CDR3 length: 15
clone size: many
D gene: TRBD2
J gene: TRBJ2-7
CDR3 protein: CASSLVPGGGYEQYF
CDR3 DNA: TGTGCCAGCAGCTTGGTTCCTGGGGGGGGATACGAGCAGTACTTC

V gene: TRBV5-1
CDR3 length: 15
clone size: many
D gene: -
J gene: TRBJ2-2
CDR3 protein: CASSFSRGGAGELFF
CDR3 DNA: TGCGCCAGCAGCTTCAGCCGAGGAGGGGCTGGGGAGCTGTTTTTT

V gene: TRBV12-3/TRBV12-4
CDR3 length: 12
clone size: many
D gene: -
J gene: TRBJ2-1
CDR3 protein: CASSFRTNEQFF
CDR3 DNA: TGTGCCAGCAGTTTTAGGACTAATGAGCAGTTCTTC

V gene: TRBV11-3
CDR3 length: 15
clone size: many
D gene: -
J gene: TRBJ2-1
CDR3 protein: CASSLGTISYNEQFF
CDR3 DNA: TGTGCCAGCAGCTTAGGGACCATCTCCTACAATGAGCAGTTCTTC

V gene: TRBV16
CDR3 length: 15
clone size: many
D gene: -
J gene: TRBJ2-5
CDR3 protein: CASSSISATEETQYF
CDR3 DNA: TGTGCCAGCAGCTCCATATCCGCGACCGAAGAGACCCAGTACTTC

V gene: TRBV28
CDR3 length: 15
clone size: few
D gene: TRBD1
J gene: TRBJ2-1
CDR3 protein: CASRQSGTGGYEQFF
CDR3 DNA: TGTGCCAGCAGACAATCCGGGACAGGGGGGTATGAGCAGTTCTTC

V gene: TRBV29-1
CDR3 length: 14
clone size: -
D gene: TRBD1
J gene: TRBJ2-7
CDR3 protein: CSVAGTEDSYEQYF
CDR3 DNA: TGCAGCGTTGCCGGGACAGAGGACTCCTACGAGCAGTACTTC

V gene: TRBV29-1
CDR3 length: 15
clone size: many
D gene: TRBD1
J gene: TRBJ2-7
CDR3 protein: CSVMGGDRGLREQYF
CDR3 DNA: TGCAGCGTTATGGGAGGGGACAGGGGATTGCGGGAGCAGTACTTC

V gene: TRBV6-5
CDR3 length: 18
clone size: many
D gene: -
J gene: TRBJ2-3
CDR3 protein: CASSYARTGASSTDTQYF
CDR3 DNA: TGTGCCAGCAGTTACGCTCGAACGGGGGCATCTAGCACAGATACGCAGTATTTT

V gene: TRBV7-9
CDR3 length: 15
clone size: many
D gene: -
J gene: TRBJ2-2
CDR3 protein: CATTAGGADTGELFF
CDR3 DNA: TGTGCCACCACCGCTGGGGGGGCCGACACCGGGGAGCTGTTTTTT

V gene: TRBV3-1
CDR3 length: 13
clone size: many
D gene: -
J gene: TRBJ1-5
CDR3 protein: CASSQSAGQPQHF
CDR3 DNA: TGTGCCAGCAGCCAATCGGCCGGGCAGCCCCAGCATTTT

V gene: TRBV18
CDR3 length: 12
clone size: many
D gene: TRBD1
J gene: TRBJ1-4
CDR3 protein: CASSQGDEKLFF
CDR3 DNA: TGTGCCAGCTCTCAGGGGGATGAAAAACTGTTTTTT

V gene: TRBV6-5
CDR3 length: 15
clone size: many
D gene: TRBD1
J gene: TRBJ2-1
CDR3 protein: CASSYGQGLIYEQFF
CDR3 DNA: TGTGCCAGCAGTTACGGACAGGGATTGATCTATGAGCAGTTCTTC

V gene: TRBV6-2/TRBV6-3
CDR3 length: 12
clone size: many
D gene: -
J gene: TRBJ2-1
CDR3 protein: CASSYLAGNQFF
CDR3 DNA: TGTGCCAGCAGTTACCTCGCCGGAAACCAGTTCTTC

V gene: TRBV3-1
CDR3 length: 15
clone size: -
D gene: TRBD2
J gene: TRBJ2-7
CDR3 protein: CASSQAPGGYYEQYF
CDR3 DNA: TGTGCCAGCAGCCAAGCCCCGGGAGGGTACTACGAGCAGTACTTC

V gene: TRBV27
CDR3 length: 15
clone size: many
D gene: TRBD1
J gene: TRBJ1-5
CDR3 protein: CASSLKAGGTQPQHF
CDR3 DNA: TGTGCCAGCAGTTTAAAGGCAGGGGGCACTCAGCCCCAGCATTTT

V gene: TRBV5-5
CDR3 length: 14
clone size: many
D gene: -
J gene: TRBJ2-7
CDR3 protein: CASSPRDGAYEQYF
CDR3 DNA: TGTGCCAGCAGCCCCCGGGACGGTGCCTACGAGCAGTACTTC

V gene: TRBV30
CDR3 length: 14
clone size: many
D gene: -
J gene: TRBJ2-7
CDR3 protein: CAWRTKGGLGEQYF
CDR3 DNA: TGTGCCTGGAGAACCAAGGGGGGGCTGGGTGAGCAGTACTTC

V gene: TRBV7-9
CDR3 length: 15
clone size: many
D gene: -
J gene: TRBJ1-5
CDR3 protein: CASSLAKGEGQPQHF
CDR3 DNA: TGTGCCAGCAGCTTAGCGAAGGGGGAGGGACAGCCCCAGCATTTT

V gene: TRBV28
CDR3 length: 13
clone size: medium-sized
D gene: -
J gene: TRBJ1-2
CDR3 protein: CASSTGLPYGYTF
CDR3 DNA: TGTGCCAGCAGCACAGGGTTGCCCTATGGCTACACCTTC

V gene: TRBV11-2
CDR3 length: 16
clone size: many
D gene: -
J gene: TRBJ2-2
CDR3 protein: CASSLFGGFNTGELFF
CDR3 DNA: TGTGCCAGCAGCTTGTTTGGGGGGTTCAACACCGGGGAGCTGTTTTTT

V gene: TRBV20-1
CDR3 length: 15
clone size: many
D gene: TRBD2
J gene: TRBJ2-1
CDR3 protein: CSASWASGANNEQFF
CDR3 DNA: TGCAGTGCTAGTTGGGCTAGCGGGGCCAACAATGAGCAGTTCTTC